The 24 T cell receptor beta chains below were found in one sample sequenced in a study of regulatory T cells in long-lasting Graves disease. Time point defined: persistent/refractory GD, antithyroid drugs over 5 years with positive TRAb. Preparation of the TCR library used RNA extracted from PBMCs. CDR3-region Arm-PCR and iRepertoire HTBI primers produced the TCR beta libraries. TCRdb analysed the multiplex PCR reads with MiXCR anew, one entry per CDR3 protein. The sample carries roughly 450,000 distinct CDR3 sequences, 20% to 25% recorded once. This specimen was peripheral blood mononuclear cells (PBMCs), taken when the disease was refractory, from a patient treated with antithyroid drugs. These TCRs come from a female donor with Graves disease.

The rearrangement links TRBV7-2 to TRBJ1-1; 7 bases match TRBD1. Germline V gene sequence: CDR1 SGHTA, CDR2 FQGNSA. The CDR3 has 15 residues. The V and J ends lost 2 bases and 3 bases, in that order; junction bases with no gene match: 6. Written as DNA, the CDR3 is TGTGCCAGCAGCTTATTAGGGGGCGCTTACACTGAAGCTTTCTTT. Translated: CASSLLGGAYTEAFF.

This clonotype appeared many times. The CDR3 DNA is TGTGCCAGCCGAGACCGAAACAGGGGTGGCGAGCAGTACTTC. Translation gives CASRDRNRGGEQYF. V and J are TRBV28 and TRBJ2-7; 7 bases align to TRBD1. Trimming cost V 8 bases and J 6 bases; bases outside gene matches: 13. The CDR3 contains 14 residues. Germline V gene sequence: CDR1 MDHEN, CDR2 SYDVKM.

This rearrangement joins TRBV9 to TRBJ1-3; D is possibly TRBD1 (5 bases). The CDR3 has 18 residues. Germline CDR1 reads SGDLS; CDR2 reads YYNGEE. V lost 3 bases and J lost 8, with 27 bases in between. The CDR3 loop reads CASSANPGTQETGDTIYF. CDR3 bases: TGTGCCAGCAGCGCCAACCCCGGGACTCAAGAAACCGGTGACACCATATATTTT.

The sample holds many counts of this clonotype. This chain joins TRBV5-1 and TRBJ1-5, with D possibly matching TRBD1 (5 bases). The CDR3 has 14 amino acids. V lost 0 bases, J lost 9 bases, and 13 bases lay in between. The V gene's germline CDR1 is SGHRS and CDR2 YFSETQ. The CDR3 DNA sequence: TGCGCCAGCAGCTTGGGGCCAGGGATTCTGCCCCAGCATTTT. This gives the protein CASSLGPGILPQHF.

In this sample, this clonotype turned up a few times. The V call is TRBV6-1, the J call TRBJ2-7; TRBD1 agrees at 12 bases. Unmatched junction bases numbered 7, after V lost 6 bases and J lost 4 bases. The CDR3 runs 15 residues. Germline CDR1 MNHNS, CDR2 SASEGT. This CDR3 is CASSHTGQGAYEQYF. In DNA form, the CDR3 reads TGTGCCAGCAGCCACACGGGACAGGGGGCTTACGAGCAGTACTTC.

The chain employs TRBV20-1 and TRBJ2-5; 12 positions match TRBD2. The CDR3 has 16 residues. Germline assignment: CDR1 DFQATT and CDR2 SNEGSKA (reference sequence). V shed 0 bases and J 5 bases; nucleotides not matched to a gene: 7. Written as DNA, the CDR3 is TGCAGTGCTAGAGAGGCTAGCGGGAGGGCCACGGAGACCCAGTACTTC. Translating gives CSAREASGRATETQYF.

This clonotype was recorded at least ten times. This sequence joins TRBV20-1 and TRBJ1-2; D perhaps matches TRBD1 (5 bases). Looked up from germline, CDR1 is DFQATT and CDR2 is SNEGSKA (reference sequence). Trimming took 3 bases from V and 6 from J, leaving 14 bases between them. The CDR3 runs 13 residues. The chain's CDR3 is CSAREGRINGYTF. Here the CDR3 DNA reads TGCAGTGCTAGGGAGGGACGGATAAATGGCTACACCTTC.

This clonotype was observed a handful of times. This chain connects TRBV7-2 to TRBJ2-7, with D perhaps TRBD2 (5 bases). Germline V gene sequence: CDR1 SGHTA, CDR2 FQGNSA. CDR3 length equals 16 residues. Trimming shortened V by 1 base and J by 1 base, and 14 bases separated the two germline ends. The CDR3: CASSLVAGLASYEQYF. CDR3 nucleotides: TGTGCCAGCAGCTTAGTGGCCGGGCTAGCATCCTACGAGCAGTACTTC. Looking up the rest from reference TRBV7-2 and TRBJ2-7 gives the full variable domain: GAGVSQSPSNKVTEKGKDVELRCDPISGHTALYWYRQSLGQGLEFLIYFQGNSAPDKSGLPSDRFSAERTGGSVSTLTIQRTQQEDSAVYLCASSLVAGLASYEQYFGPGTRLTVT.

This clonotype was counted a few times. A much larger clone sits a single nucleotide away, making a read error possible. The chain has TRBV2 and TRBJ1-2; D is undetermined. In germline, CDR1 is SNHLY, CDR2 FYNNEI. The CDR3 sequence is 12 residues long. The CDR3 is CACSLKDGGYTF. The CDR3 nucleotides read TGTGCCTGCAGTCTAAAAGATGGGGGCTACACCTTC.

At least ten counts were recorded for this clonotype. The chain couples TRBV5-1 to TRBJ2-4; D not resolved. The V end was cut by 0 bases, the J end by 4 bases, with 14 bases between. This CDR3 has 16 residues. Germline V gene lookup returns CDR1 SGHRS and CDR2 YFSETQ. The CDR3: CASSLAAAQTKNIQYF. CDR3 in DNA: TGCGCCAGCAGCTTGGCTGCTGCCCAGACGAAAAACATTCAGTACTTC.

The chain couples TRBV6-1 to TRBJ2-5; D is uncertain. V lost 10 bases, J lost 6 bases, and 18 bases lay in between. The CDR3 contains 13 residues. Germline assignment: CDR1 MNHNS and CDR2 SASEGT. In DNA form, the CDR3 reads TGTGCCATCACGTATGGGGAAACTAAGACCCAGTACTTC. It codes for CAITYGETKTQYF.

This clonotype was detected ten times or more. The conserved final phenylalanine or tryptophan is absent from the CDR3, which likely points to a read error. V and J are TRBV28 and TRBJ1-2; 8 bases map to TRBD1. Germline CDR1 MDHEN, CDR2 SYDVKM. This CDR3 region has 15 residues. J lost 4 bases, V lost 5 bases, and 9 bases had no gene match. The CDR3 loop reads CASSVPGGRLYGYTS. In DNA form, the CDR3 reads TGTGCCAGCAGTGTTCCAGGGGGCCGTCTCTATGGCTACACCTCC.

In DNA, the CDR3 is TGTGCCAGTAGGAAGGACAGGGACAATCAGCCCCAGCATTTT. Translation: CASRKDRDNQPQHF. The gene calls are TRBV19 and TRBJ1-5; 8 nucleotides match TRBD1. After removal of 6 bases from V and 3 bases from J, the junction contained 4 bases not matched to a gene. There are 14 residues in the CDR3. In germline, CDR1 is LNHDA, CDR2 SQIVND (reference sequence).

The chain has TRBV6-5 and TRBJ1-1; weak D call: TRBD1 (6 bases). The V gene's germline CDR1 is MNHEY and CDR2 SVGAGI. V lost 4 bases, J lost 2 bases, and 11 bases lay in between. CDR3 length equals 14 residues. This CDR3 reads CASSFKDSNTEAFF. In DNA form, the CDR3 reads TGTGCCAGCAGTTTTAAGGACAGTAACACTGAAGCTTTCTTT.

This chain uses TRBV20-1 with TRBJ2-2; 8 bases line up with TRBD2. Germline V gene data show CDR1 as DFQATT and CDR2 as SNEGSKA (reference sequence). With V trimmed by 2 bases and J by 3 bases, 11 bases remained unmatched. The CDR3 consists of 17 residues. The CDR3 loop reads CSARPPAGVSDTGELFF. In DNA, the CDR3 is TGCAGTGCTAGACCACCAGCGGGAGTATCGGACACCGGGGAGCTGTTTTTT.

CDR3 sequence reads: CASSLSYLGDEQFF. The DNA of the CDR3 is TGTGCCAGCAGCTTATCTTATCTAGGGGATGAGCAGTTCTTC. The chain is built from TRBV7-2 and TRBJ2-1; tentatively, D is TRBD1 (5 bases). Germline loops: CDR1 SGHTA, CDR2 FQGNSA. The CDR3 has 14 amino acids. Trimming left V 2 bases short and J 8 bases short, with 13 bases between.

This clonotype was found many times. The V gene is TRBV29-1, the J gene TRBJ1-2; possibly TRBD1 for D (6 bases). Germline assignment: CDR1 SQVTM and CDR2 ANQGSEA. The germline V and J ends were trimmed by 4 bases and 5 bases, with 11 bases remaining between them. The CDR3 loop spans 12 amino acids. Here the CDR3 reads CSVGGQGYGYTF. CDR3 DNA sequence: TGCAGCGTTGGAGGGCAGGGGTATGGCTACACCTTC.

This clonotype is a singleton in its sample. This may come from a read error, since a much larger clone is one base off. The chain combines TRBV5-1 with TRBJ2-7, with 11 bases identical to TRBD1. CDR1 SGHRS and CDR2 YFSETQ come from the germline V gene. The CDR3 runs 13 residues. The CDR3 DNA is TGCGCCGGCAGCCAGGGGACAGGGGGGGAGCAGTACTTC. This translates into CAGSQGTGGEQYF.

This CDR3 is CSVDSSGPETQYF. Here the CDR3 DNA reads TGCAGCGTTGACTCGTCAGGTCCAGAGACCCAGTACTTC. The J gene is TRBJ2-5, the V gene TRBV29-1; D is undetermined. CDR1 is SQVTM, CDR2 ANQGSEA, per germline. The CDR3 sequence is 13 residues long. Trimming left V 3 bases short and J 4 bases short, with 12 bases between.

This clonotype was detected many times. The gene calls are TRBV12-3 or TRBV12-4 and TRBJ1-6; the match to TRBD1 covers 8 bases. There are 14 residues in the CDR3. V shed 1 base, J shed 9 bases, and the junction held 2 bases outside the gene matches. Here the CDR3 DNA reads TGTGCCAGCAGTTTAGGCAGGGGGCTTTCACCCCTCCACTTT. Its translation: CASSLGRGLSPLHF.

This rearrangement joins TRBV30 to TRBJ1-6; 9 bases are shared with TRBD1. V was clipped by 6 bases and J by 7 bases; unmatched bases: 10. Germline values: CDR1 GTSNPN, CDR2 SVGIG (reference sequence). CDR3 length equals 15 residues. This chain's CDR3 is CACDRGTLKNSPLHF. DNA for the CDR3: TGTGCCTGCGACAGGGGGACCCTAAAAAATTCACCCCTCCACTTT.

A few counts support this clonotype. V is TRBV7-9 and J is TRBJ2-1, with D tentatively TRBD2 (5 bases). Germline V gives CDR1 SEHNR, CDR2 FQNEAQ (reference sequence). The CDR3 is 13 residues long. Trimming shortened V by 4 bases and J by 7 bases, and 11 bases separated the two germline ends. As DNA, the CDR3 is TGTGCCAGCAGCTGGGGAGATGGGAATGAGCAGTTCTTC. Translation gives CASSWGDGNEQFF.

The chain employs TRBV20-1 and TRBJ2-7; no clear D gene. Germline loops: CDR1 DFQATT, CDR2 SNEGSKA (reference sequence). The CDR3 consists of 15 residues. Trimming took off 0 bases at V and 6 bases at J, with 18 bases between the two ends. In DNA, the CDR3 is TGCAGTGCTAGAGATCCCACCCGGACGTCTAGCGAGCAGTACTTC. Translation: CSARDPTRTSSEQYF.

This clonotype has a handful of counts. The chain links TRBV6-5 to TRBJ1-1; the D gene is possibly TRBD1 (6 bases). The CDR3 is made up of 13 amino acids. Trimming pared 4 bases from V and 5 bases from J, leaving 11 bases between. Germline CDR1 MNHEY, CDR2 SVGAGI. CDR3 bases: TGTGCCAGCAGTTTCTTTGGGACAACTGAAGCTTTCTTT. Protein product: CASSFFGTTEAFF.